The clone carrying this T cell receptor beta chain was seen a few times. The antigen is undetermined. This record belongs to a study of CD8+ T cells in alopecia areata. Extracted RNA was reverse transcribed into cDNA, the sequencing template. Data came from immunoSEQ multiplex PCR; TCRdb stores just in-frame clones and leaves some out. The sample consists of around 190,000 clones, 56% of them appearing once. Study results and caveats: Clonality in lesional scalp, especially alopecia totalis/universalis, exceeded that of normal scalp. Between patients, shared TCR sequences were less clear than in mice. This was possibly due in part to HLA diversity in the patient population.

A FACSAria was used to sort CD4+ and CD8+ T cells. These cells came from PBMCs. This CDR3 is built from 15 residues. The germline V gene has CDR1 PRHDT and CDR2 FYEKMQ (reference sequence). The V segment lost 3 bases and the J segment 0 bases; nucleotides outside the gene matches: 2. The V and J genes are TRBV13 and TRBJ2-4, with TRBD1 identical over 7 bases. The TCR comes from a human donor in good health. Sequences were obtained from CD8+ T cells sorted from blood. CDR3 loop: CASSFRGLAKNIQYF. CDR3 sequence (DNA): TGTGCCAGCAGCTTTAGGGGGCTAGCCAAAAACATTCAGTACTTC.